Listed here is a single TCR beta chain. Primers for the PCR totalled 60 Vbeta and 13 Jbeta. Sequenced by immunoSEQ multiplex PCR; TCRdb stores in-frame clones only, minus some. Seen here are about 99,000 clones, approximately 78% observed once, and the top ten hold approximately 1.7%. The sample is drawn from a study of cytomegalovirus exposure and HLA in healthy donors. In the study overall: Researchers previously reported finding 90 million to 120 million unique TCR beta sequences from 150 million to 200 million T cells.

This sequence was found in a woman in her 40s in good health and CMV-seronegative. The sequencing sample was made of PBMCs.

The chain's CDR3 is CASSPFLGGGQETQYF. Here the CDR3 DNA reads TGTGCCAGCAGTCCCTTCCTGGGGGGAGGGCAAGAGACCCAGTACTTC. This chain connects TRBV6-6 to TRBJ2-5, with 7 bases aligning to TRBD2. Losses at the gene ends were 5 bases for V and 2 bases for J; bases not matched to a gene: 11. The germline CDR1 and CDR2 sequences are MNHNY and SVGAGI (reference sequence). The CDR3 has 16 residues.